Presented here are 20 T cell receptor beta chains from one specimen sequenced in a study of Graves' ophthalmopathy and Graves' hyperthyroidism. Beta-chain TCR CDR3 regions were amplified from RNA transcripts. An opening RT-PCR round employed HTBI primers and preceded a second-round multiplex PCR. TCRdb processed the multiplex PCR reads anew with MiXCR; each CDR3 protein has one entry. The sample consists of approximately 380,000 distinct CDR3 sequences, more than 20% of them appearing once. Sequenced input: peripheral blood. The receptor source for this set is a woman between 18 and 29 years old with stable Graves' hyperthyroidism.

Concerning this clonotype itself: A much larger clone lies a single base off, so this may be a read error. The chain combines TRBV29-1 with TRBJ2-5, with 7 bases fitting TRBD1. This CDR3 contains 14 residues. CDR1 and CDR2 from the germline V gene are SQVTM and ANQGSEA. CDR3 amino acids: CSVEDHRGSETEYF. The CDR3 DNA is TGCAGCGTTGAAGACCACAGGGGTTCGGAGACCGAGTACTTC.

This clonotype was counted ten times or more. This chain connects TRBV9 to TRBJ2-7; D ambiguous. The CDR3 spans 11 residues. In germline, CDR1 is SGDLS, CDR2 YYNGEE. V lost 4 bases, J lost 5 bases, and 7 bases lay in between. The DNA for the CDR3 is TGTGCCAGCAGCCCCTGGCACGAGCAGTACTTC. It specifies CASSPWHEQYF.

This clonotype appeared a few times. The gene calls are TRBV6-1 and TRBJ2-2, with 12 bases identical to TRBD2. Per germline, CDR1 MNHNS and CDR2 SASEGT. The CDR3 has 18 amino acids. J gave up 0 bases and V 4 bases, and 6 bases lay outside the gene matches. The CDR3 DNA reads TGTGCCAGCAGTGCCCCAACTAGCGGGGGGTCGAACACCGGGGAGCTGTTTTTT. It translates to CASSAPTSGGSNTGELFF.

V is TRBV6-1 and J is TRBJ1-5; a possible D gene is TRBD1 (5 bases). With 2 bases removed from V and 7 bases from J, the gap between germline ends came to 9 bases. Germline CDR1 reads MNHNS; CDR2 reads SASEGT. The CDR3 length is 13 residues. CDR3 in DNA: TGTGCCAGCAGTGAATGGGGCTGGCAGCCCCAGCATTTT. Protein sequence: CASSEWGWQPQHF.

V usage is TRBV24-1 and J usage is TRBJ1-1; D unresolved. Germline V gene lookup returns CDR1 KGHDR and CDR2 SFDVKD. The length of the CDR3 is 13 residues. V lost 4 bases to trimming and J lost 5 bases, with 10 bases between them. This chain's CDR3 is CATSDTPGTEAFF. The CDR3 region has the DNA TGTGCCACCAGTGACACCCCCGGAACTGAAGCTTTCTTT.

This clonotype came up many times. V usage is TRBV27 and J usage is TRBJ2-7; 7 bases match TRBD1. V shed 5 bases, J shed 2 bases, and the junction held 6 bases outside the gene matches. Germline loops: CDR1 MNHEY, CDR2 SMNVEV (reference sequence). The CDR3 is 14 amino acids. Here the CDR3 reads CASSITGVTYEQYF. For the CDR3, the DNA is TGTGCCAGCAGTATAACAGGGGTCACCTACGAGCAGTACTTC.

This clonotype was seen at least ten times. CDR3 sequence: CASSYSPGRLQETQYF. In nucleotides, the CDR3 is TGTGCCAGCAGTTACTCCCCCGGCAGACTCCAAGAGACCCAGTACTTC. This chain joins TRBV6-5 and TRBJ2-5, with D uncertain. The CDR3 has 16 amino acids. The V end lost 0 bases, the J end lost 1 base, and 12 bases lay between the germline ends. Looked up from germline, CDR1 is MNHEY and CDR2 is SVGAGI.

This clonotype was observed at least ten times. The chain employs TRBV30 and TRBJ1-5; no clear D gene. The CDR3 sequence is 12 residues long. V was trimmed by 0 bases and J by 3 bases, leaving 3 bases between them. The germline V gene encodes CDR1 GTSNPN and CDR2 SVGIG (reference sequence). The CDR3 sequence: CAWSVNNQPQHF. DNA for the CDR3: TGTGCCTGGAGTGTGAACAATCAGCCCCAGCATTTT.

As concerns this clonotype: Mismatch with germline at one junction end may stem from a read error. The rearrangement links TRBV6-2 or TRBV6-3 to TRBJ1-5, with unresolved D. The CDR3 length is 13 residues. Germline V gene sequence: CDR1 MNHEY, CDR2 SVGEGT. The chain's CDR3 is CVSSSIIHQPQHF. In nucleotides, the CDR3 is TGTGTCAGCAGTTCTATAATACATCAGCCCCAGCATTTT.

This clonotype was counted ten times or more. The chain carries TRBV28 and TRBJ2-7; 7 nucleotides match TRBD2. This CDR3 spans 14 amino acids. The germline V gene encodes CDR1 MDHEN and CDR2 SYDVKM. The V gene end was trimmed by 6 bases and the J gene end by 4 bases; junction bases not matched to a gene: 9. The CDR3 loop is CASRDLEGGYEQYF. The CDR3 DNA sequence: TGTGCCAGCAGGGACCTCGAGGGAGGGTACGAGCAGTACTTC.

This clonotype was detected many times. The chain uses TRBV5-1 and TRBJ1-1, with D unresolved. There are 14 residues in the CDR3. CDR1 and CDR2 (germline): SGHRS, YFSETQ. V lost 0 bases and J 3 bases, leaving 9 bases between the germline ends. DNA for the CDR3: TGCGCCAGCAGCTTGGTGACCCAATACACTGAAGCTTTCTTT. Translation gives CASSLVTQYTEAFF.

The genes are TRBV20-1 and TRBJ1-1; TRBD1 is a possible D gene (5 bases). Trimming took off 5 bases at V and 4 bases at J, with 11 bases between the two ends. Per germline, CDR1 DFQATT and CDR2 SNEGSKA (reference sequence). The CDR3 is 12 residues long. For the CDR3, the DNA is TGCAGTGCTCGGGGCAGTGGCACTGAAGCTTTCTTT. Translated: CSARGSGTEAFF.

The chain couples TRBV12-3 or TRBV12-4 to TRBJ1-1; D ambiguous. CDR3 length: 14 residues. Trimming took 7 bases from V and 0 from J, leaving 12 bases between them. The CDR3 bases are TGTGCCAGCATTGCTACCCAGATGAACACTGAAGCTTTCTTT. As protein: CASIATQMNTEAFF.

In its sample, this clonotype was seen many times. The chain joins TRBV20-1 to TRBJ1-1; TRBD1 matches at 8 bases. Looked up from germline, CDR1 is DFQATT and CDR2 is SNEGSKA (reference sequence). V was pared by 8 bases and J by 7 bases, with 9 bases of the junction left unmatched. The CDR3 runs 12 residues. The CDR3 DNA follows: TGCAGTACAGACAGGGGAGTTGATGAAGCTTTCTTT. Amino acid sequence: CSTDRGVDEAFF.

The V call is TRBV30, the J call TRBJ2-7; the D gene could be TRBD1 or TRBD2 (5 bases each). This CDR3 is built from 14 residues. Germline V CDR1 and CDR2: GTSNPN, SVGIG (reference sequence). V was clipped by 7 bases and J by 0 bases, with 16 bases between them. CDR3 coding DNA: TGTGCCTTTAGACCCGGGACGGCCTCCTACGAGCAGTACTTC. Its protein is CAFRPGTASYEQYF.

CDR3 DNA sequence: TGTGCCAGTAAGGATCCGACCGACTATGGCTACACCTTC. Translated: CASKDPTDYGYTF. The chain carries TRBV19 and TRBJ1-2; D ambiguous. Per the germline V gene, CDR1 is LNHDA and CDR2 is SQIVND (reference sequence). The CDR3 extends over 13 amino acids. V was cut by 7 bases and J by 3 bases, with 12 bases left in between.

The chain couples TRBV12-3 or TRBV12-4 to TRBJ2-6; 13 nucleotides agree with TRBD2. CDR3 length: 20 amino acids. After removal of 1 base from V and 3 bases from J, the junction contained 9 bases not matched to a gene. The CDR3 nucleotides are TGTGCCAGCAGTTTAGGGACTAGCGGGAGCCGGATCTTTGGGGCCAACGTCCTGACTTTC. It codes for CASSLGTSGSRIFGANVLTF.

V gene TRBV12-3 or TRBV12-4 combines with J gene TRBJ1-2; 7 bases fit TRBD1. The CDR3 is made up of 12 amino acids. Losses at the gene ends were 6 bases for V and 6 bases for J; bases not matched to a gene: 4. CDR3 protein: CASRRQGDGYTF. CDR3 sequence (DNA): TGTGCCAGCAGGCGACAGGGCGATGGCTACACCTTC.

The chain employs TRBV30 and TRBJ1-1; no firm D call. CDR1 GTSNPN and CDR2 SVGIG come from the germline V gene (reference sequence). This CDR3 comprises 12 residues. V lost 4 bases to trimming and J lost 6 bases, with 12 bases between them. CDR3 amino acids: CAWNGPPPEAFF. For the CDR3, the DNA is TGTGCCTGGAACGGACCCCCTCCTGAAGCTTTCTTT.

This clonotype was picked up a small number of times. This chain joins TRBV30 and TRBJ1-1, with D possibly TRBD1 on 6 matching bases. V lost 1 base and J lost 6, with 12 bases in between. Looked up from germline, CDR1 is GTSNPN and CDR2 is SVGIG (reference sequence). This CDR3 region has 13 residues. DNA of the CDR3: TGTGCCTGGAGTGAGGGGGGGAGGGCTGAAGCTTTCTTT. It translates to CAWSEGGRAEAFF.